This T cell receptor (beta chain) was sequenced during a study of tumor-infiltrating lymphocytes in primary liver carcinoma. The study, taken as a whole, reports: Tumor specimens were characterized by a significantly higher top-250-clone fraction than blood (p = 0.039).

Using a constant-region primer together with ProtoScript II reverse transcriptase, TCR beta cDNA was made from roughly 540 ng of total RNA. Employing slightly modified ARM-PCR, three nested multiplex PCR rounds were run, and these gave rise to the TCR beta libraries. TRBV1-TRBV30 forward primers and a C-beta reverse primer were used in the first two PCR rounds, which each ran for around 10 cycles. TCRdb ran MiXCR on the multiplex PCR reads and lists one entry per CDR3 protein. This table has 300,000 to 400,000 distinct CDR3 sequences, approximately 65% appearing once. Unsorted whole blood supplied the blood RNA, and germline DNA was isolated too. None of the patients had received treatment, and all had chronic HBV infection. Notes on this clonotype: Its antigen remains unknown.

The CDR3 runs to 15 residues. Between the trimmed V and J ends, which lost 2 bases and 9 bases, there was a span of 17 bases. Germline loops: CDR1 SGHAT, CDR2 FQNNGV. V usage is TRBV11-2 and J usage is TRBJ2-1, with D maybe TRBD2 (5 bases). The sample comprised peripheral blood. This clonotype originated in a man between 35 and 55 years old with primary liver carcinoma and hepatitis B virus infection. This CDR3 is CASSLSAAPASEQFF. The CDR3 DNA follows: TGTGCCAGCAGCTTATCAGCGGCCCCGGCGAGTGAGCAGTTCTTC.